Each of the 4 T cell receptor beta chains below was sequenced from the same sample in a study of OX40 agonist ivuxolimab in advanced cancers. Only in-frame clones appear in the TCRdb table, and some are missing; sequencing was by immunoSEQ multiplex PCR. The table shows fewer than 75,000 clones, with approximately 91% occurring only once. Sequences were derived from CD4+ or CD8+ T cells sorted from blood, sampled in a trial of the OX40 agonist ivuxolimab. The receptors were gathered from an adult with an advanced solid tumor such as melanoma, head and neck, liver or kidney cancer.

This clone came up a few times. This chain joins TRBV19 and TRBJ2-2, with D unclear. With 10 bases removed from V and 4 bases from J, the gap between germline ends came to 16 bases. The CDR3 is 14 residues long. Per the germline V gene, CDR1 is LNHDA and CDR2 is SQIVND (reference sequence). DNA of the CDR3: TGTGCCACCCAACGTGCTGAACGCACCGGGGAGCTGTTTTTT. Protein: CATQRAERTGELFF.

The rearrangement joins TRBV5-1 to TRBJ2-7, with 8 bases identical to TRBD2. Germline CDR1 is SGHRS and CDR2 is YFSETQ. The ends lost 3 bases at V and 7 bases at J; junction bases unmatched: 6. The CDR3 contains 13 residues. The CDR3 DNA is TGCGCCAGCAGCTCCCAGCGGGAGTATGAGCAGTACTTC. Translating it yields CASSSQREYEQYF.

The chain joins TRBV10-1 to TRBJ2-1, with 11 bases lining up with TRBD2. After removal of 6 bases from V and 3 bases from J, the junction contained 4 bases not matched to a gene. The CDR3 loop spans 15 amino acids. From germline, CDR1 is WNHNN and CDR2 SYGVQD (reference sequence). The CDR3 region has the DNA TGCGCCAGCAGCCAGGGACTAGCGGACTACAATGAGCAGTTCTTC. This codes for CASSQGLADYNEQFF.

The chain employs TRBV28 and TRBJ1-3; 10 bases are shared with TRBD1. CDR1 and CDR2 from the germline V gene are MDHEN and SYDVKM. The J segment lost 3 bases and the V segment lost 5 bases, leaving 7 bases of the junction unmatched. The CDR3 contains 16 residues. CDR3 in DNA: TGTGCCAGCAGTACAAGCGGACAGGGGGATGGAAACACCATATATTTT. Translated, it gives CASSTSGQGDGNTIYF.